This T cell receptor beta chain was sequenced during a study of Ad26.COV2.S vaccination and SARS-CoV-2 variants. In the study overall: By the intramuscular route, Ad26.COV2.S was given once, or twice 56 days apart. Study outcomes and limitations: Vaccinated individuals (as opposed to placebo recipients) had higher spike-specific TCR breadth. The breadth of spike-specific CD8+ and CD4+ T cell responses after vaccination was reportedly substantial. Measurement of non-spike TCR breadth gave similar results in vaccine and placebo recipients.

CDR1 is MDHEN, CDR2 SYDVKM, per germline. The CDR3 covers 14 residues. Trimming cost V 6 bases and J 7 bases; bases outside gene matches: 6. Of note for this clone: What it binds is unknown.

Clones were read by immunoSEQ multiplex PCR, and TCRdb kept only the in-frame ones, dropping some. There are some 340,000 clones in the sample; over 80% occur only once, and around 2.2% lies in the top ten. Sample treatment: roughly 18 received Ad26.COV2.S at low or high dose, single or two shots; several received placebo; per-sample allocation not given. Collection of the samples took place on day 63 after the first injection of vaccine or placebo. The rearrangement joins TRBV28 to TRBJ1-6, with TRBD1 matching over 7 bases. This clonotype originated in a person aged 18-60 years who received the Ad26.COV2.S COVID-19 vaccine or a placebo. The source was peripheral blood, collected in a trial of Ad26.COV2.S vaccine versus placebo. CDR3 region: CASSPQGGNSPLHF. The CDR3 DNA sequence: TGTGCCAGCAGCCCCCAGGGGGGCAATTCACCCCTCCACTTT.